Given below is one T cell receptor beta chain in context. With V trimmed by 4 bases and J by 4 bases, 2 bases remained unmatched. This CDR3 comprises 14 residues. CDR1 and CDR2 from the germline V gene are MNHEY and SMNVEV (reference sequence). Study processing details: Researchers report that nucleated cell counts were estimated from reference gene primer amplification. Using immunoSEQ multiplex PCR, the repertoire was profiled, and TCRdb retains in-frame clones only, with some absent. The DNA gave D and trimming, while V, J and clone size come from that table. The table has tens of thousands of clones, roughly 82% seen once; the top ten hold 21%. The record originates from a study of blood T cell repertoires in COVID-19. The overall study: Specimens from acute and convalescent COVID-19 originated in the United States, Italy and Spain. PBMCs, B-cell-depleted T cells, or T cells provided the cDNA or gDNA that made up the material.

The sequence derives from a human donor in a cohort sampled during active COVID-19. The V and J genes are TRBV27 and TRBJ2-1; the match to TRBD1 covers 9 bases. The sample comprised peripheral blood. The CDR3 DNA reads as TGTGCCAGCAGTTCTGGACAGGGGTACAATGAGCAGTTCTTC. This codes for CASSSGQGYNEQFF.